This T cell receptor beta chain was recovered during a study of T cell responses to AZD1222 COVID-19 vaccine. The CDR3 length is 14 residues. Germline V gene lookup returns CDR1 SGHTA and CDR2 FQGNSA. Trimming removed 5 bases at V and 4 bases at J, with 14 bases between. Comments on this clone: Its specificity is unknown.

Assay used: immunoSEQ multiplex PCR; TCRdb lists only in-frame clones, some missing. The sample shows more than 60,000 clones, roughly 87% of them seen only once. Study outcomes and limitations: Across spike, vaccine-associated CD4 TCRs were found, dominant at 160-218 and 743-854. Sampled repertoires all dated from after the peak T cell response. Epitopes outside B.1.351 and B.1.1.7 mutated regions reportedly drew nearly half of spike TCRs. Clonal diversity was possibly underestimated, and white British individuals and females predominated among donors.

The source is an adult in good health. The chain recombines TRBV7-2 with TRBJ1-2; D may be TRBD1 (5 bases). Sample: peripheral blood, taken on day 0 of AZD1222 vaccination. For the CDR3, the DNA is TGTGCCAGCAGCCAAACCGGGACGTTCTATGGCTACACCTTC. It yields the protein CASSQTGTFYGYTF.